This T cell receptor beta chain was captured in a study of blood T cell repertoires in COVID-19. Whole-study context: Collection of acute and convalescent COVID-19 samples took place in the United States, Italy and Spain. PBMCs, B-cell-depleted T cells, or T cells were the source of the cDNA or gDNA that made up the material.

The germline CDR1 and CDR2 sequences are SSHAT and FNYEAQ (reference sequence). The CDR3 is made up of 15 amino acids. Original methodology: Reference gene primer amplification gave estimated nucleated cell counts. The data were produced by immunoSEQ multiplex PCR, yet TCRdb's version contains in-frame clones alone and is incomplete. For V, J and clone size, that table is used; D and trimming come from the DNA. The data contain about 13,000 clones, around 89% of them seen just once; the ten biggest clones take up around 21%. The table lists this clone with a count of one. One end of the junction does not line up with germline, which may come from a read error.

This receptor was identified in a human donor with active COVID-19. The donor label of this sample is uncertain. What was sequenced was peripheral blood. This sequence joins TRBV7-7 and TRBJ2-1, with 10 bases fitting TRBD2. The CDR3 region has the DNA TGTGCTAGCAGCTTGGGACTAGCGACAGGCAATGAGCAGTTCTTC. Its protein is CASSLGLATGNEQFF.